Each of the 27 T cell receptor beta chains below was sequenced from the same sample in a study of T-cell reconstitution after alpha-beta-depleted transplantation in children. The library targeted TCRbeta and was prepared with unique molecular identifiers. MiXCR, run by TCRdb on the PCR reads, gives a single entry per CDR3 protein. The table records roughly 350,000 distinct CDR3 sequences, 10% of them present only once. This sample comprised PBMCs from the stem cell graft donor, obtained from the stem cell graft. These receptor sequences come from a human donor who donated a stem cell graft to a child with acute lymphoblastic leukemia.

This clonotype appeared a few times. CDR3 region: CASSWASTSYNEQFF. In nucleotides, the CDR3 is TGTGCCAGCAGTTGGGCCTCCACCTCCTACAATGAGCAGTTCTTC. The chain combines TRBV27 with TRBJ2-1; no firm D call. Germline V gives CDR1 MNHEY, CDR2 SMNVEV (reference sequence). This CDR3 region has 15 residues. V was pared by 4 bases and J by 0 bases, with 10 bases between.

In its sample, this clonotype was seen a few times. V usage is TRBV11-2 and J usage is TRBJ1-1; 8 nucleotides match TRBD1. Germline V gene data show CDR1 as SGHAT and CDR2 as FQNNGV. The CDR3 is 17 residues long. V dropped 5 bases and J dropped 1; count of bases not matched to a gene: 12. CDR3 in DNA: TGTGCCAGCAGCCCCGGACAGGGCTTTGCCCAGAACACTGAAGCTTTCTTT. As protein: CASSPGQGFAQNTEAFF.

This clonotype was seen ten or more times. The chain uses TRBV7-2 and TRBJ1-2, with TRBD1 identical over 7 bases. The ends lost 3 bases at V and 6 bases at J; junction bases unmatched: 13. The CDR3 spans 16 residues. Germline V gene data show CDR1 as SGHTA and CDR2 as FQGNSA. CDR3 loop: CASSLTTGTNINGYTF. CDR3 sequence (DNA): TGTGCCAGCAGCTTGACGACAGGGACCAATATTAATGGCTACACCTTC.

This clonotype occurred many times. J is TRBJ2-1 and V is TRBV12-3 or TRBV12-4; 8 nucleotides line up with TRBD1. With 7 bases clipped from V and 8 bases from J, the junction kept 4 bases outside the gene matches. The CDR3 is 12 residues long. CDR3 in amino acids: CASTQGDHEQFF. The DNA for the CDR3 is TGTGCCAGCACACAGGGGGATCATGAGCAGTTCTTC.

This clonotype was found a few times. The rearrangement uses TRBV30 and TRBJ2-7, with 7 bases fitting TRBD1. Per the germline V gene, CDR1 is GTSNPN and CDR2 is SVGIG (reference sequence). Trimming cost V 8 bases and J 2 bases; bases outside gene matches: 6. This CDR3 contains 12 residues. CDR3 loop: CAGRDRTYEQYF. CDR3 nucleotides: TGTGCCGGACGGGACAGAACCTACGAGCAGTACTTC.

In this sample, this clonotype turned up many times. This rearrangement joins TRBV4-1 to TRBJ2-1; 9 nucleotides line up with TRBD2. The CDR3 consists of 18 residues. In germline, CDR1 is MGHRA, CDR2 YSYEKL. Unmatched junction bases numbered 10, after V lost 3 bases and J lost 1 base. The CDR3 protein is CASSQVDMGLASYNEQFF. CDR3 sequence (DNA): TGCGCCAGCAGCCAGGTGGATATGGGACTAGCATCCTACAATGAGCAGTTCTTC.

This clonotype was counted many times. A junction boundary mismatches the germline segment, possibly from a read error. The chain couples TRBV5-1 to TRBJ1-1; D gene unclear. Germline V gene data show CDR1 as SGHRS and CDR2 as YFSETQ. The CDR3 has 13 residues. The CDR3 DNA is TGTGCCAGCAGTTTAGAGGGGAACACTGAAGCTTTCTTT. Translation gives CASSLEGNTEAFF. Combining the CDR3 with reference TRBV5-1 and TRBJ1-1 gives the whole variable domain KAGVTQTPRYLIKTRGQQVTLSCSPISGHRSVSWYQQTPGQGLQFLFEYFSETQRNKGNFPGRFSGRQFSNSRSEMNVSTLELGDSALYLCASSLEGNTEAFFGQGTRLTVV.

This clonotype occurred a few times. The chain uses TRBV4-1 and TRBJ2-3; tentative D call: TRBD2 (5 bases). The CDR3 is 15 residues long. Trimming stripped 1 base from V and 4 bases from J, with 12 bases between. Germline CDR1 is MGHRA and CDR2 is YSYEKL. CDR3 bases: TGCGCCAGCAGCCAAGTAGAGGGAGCGTCAGATACGCAGTATTTT. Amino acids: CASSQVEGASDTQYF.

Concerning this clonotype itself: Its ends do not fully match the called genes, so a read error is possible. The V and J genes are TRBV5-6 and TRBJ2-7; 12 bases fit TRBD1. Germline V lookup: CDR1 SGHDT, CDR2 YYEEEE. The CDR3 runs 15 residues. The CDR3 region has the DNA TGTGCCAGCACCGTTGGGGGACAGGGGGCGCGTGAGCACTACTTC. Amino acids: CASTVGGQGAREHYF. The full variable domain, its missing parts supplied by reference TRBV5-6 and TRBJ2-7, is DAGVTQSPTHLIKTRGQQVTLRCSPKSGHDTVSWYQQALGQGPQFIFQYYEEEERQRGNFPDRFSGHQFPNYSSELNVNALLLGDSALYLCASTVGGQGAREHYFGPGTRLTVT.

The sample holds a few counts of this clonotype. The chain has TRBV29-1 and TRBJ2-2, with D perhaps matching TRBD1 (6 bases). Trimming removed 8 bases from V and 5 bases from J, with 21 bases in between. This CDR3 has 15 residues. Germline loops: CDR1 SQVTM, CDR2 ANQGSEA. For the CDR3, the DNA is TGCAGCCCCCAGGGAATACAGGGCCAGACCGGGGAGCTGTTTTTT. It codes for CSPQGIQGQTGELFF.

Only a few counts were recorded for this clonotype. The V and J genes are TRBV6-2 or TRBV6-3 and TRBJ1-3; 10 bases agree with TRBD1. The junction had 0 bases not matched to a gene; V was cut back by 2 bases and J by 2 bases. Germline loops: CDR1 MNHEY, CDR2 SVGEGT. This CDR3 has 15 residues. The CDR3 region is CASSYDRGPGNTIYF. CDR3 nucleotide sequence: TGTGCCAGCAGTTACGACAGGGGGCCTGGAAACACCATATATTTT.

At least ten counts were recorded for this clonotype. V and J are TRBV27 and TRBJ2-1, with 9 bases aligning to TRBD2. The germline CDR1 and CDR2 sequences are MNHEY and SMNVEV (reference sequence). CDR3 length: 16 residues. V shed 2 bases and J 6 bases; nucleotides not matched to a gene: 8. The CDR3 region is CASSLQGTSTGNEQFF. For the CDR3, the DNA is TGTGCCAGCAGTTTACAGGGGACTAGCACGGGCAATGAGCAGTTCTTC.

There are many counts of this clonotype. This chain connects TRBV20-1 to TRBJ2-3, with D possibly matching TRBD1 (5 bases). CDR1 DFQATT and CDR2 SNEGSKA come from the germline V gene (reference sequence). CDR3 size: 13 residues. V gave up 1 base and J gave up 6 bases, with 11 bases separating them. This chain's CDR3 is CSARGGRWDTQYF. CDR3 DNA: TGCAGTGCTAGAGGGGGCCGTTGGGATACGCAGTATTTT.

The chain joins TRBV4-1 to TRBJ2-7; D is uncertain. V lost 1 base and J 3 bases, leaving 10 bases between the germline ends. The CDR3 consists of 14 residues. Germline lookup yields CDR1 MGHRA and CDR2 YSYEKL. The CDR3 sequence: CASSQVDPGYEQYF. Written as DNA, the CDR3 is TGCGCCAGCAGCCAAGTAGACCCCGGCTACGAGCAGTACTTC.

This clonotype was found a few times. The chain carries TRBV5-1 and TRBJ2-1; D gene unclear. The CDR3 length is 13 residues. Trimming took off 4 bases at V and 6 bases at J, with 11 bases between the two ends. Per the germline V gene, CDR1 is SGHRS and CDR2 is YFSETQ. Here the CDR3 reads CASSKAAPNEQFF. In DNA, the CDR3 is TGCGCCAGCAGCAAAGCAGCGCCCAATGAGCAGTTCTTC.

The CDR3 loop reads CASSLPTGMLNTIYF. The CDR3 DNA is TGTGCCAGCAGCCTACCGACAGGGATGTTAAACACCATATATTTT. The chain links TRBV11-2 to TRBJ1-3; 7 nucleotides match TRBD1. Per the germline V gene, CDR1 is SGHAT and CDR2 is FQNNGV. With 5 bases clipped from V and 6 bases from J, the junction kept 10 bases outside the gene matches. This CDR3 region has 15 residues.

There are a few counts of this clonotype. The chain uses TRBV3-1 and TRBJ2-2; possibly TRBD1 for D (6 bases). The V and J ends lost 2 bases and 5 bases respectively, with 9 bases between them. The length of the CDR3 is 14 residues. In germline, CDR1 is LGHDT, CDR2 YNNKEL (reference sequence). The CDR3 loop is CASSQSGQTGELFF. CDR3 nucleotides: TGTGCCAGCAGCCAAAGTGGACAGACCGGGGAGCTGTTTTTT.

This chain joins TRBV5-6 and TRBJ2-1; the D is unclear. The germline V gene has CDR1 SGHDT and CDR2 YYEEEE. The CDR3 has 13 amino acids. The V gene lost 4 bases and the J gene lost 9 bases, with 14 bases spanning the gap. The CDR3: CASSPNFGSEQFF. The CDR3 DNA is TGTGCCAGCAGCCCGAACTTTGGTAGTGAGCAGTTCTTC.

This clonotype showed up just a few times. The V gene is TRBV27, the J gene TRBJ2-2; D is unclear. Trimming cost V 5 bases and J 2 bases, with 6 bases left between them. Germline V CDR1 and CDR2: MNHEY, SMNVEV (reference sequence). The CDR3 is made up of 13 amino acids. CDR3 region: CASSAVNTGELFF. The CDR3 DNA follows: TGTGCCAGCAGTGCGGTTAACACCGGGGAGCTGTTTTTT.

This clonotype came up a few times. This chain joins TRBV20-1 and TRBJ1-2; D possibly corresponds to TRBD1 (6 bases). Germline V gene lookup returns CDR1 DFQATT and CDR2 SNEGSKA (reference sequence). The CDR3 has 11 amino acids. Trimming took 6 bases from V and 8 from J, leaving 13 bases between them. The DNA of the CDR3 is TGCAGTGCCATCTCAGGGGACGGCTACACCTTC. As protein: CSAISGDGYTF.

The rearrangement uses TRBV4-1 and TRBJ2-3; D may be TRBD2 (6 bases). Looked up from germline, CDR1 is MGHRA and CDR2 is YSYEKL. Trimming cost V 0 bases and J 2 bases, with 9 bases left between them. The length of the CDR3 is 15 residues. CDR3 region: CASSQEGRDTDTQYF. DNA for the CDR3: TGCGCCAGCAGCCAAGAGGGGCGGGACACAGATACGCAGTATTTT.

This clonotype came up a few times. The CDR3 DNA sequence: TGTGCCAGCAGCCCGCGTCCCAGCGGGAGGGCGTCCGAGCAGTACTTC. Residues: CASSPRPSGRASEQYF. The chain couples TRBV27 to TRBJ2-7; 10 bases map to TRBD2. V was pared by 6 bases and J by 6 bases, with 14 bases of the junction left unmatched. The CDR3 is 16 amino acids. Germline V gives CDR1 MNHEY, CDR2 SMNVEV (reference sequence).

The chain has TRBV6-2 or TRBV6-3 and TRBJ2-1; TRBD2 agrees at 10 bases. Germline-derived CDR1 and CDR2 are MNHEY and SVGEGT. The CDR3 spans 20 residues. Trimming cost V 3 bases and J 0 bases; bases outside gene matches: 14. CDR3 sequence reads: CASSYGASGSLWSSYNEQFF. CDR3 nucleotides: TGTGCCAGCAGTTATGGGGCTAGCGGGAGTCTGTGGAGCTCCTACAATGAGCAGTTCTTC.

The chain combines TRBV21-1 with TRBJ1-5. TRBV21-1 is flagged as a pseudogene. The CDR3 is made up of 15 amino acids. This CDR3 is CASSNEGGSGQPQHF. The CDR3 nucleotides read TGTGCCAGCAGCAACGAGGGAGGCTCGGGCCAGCCCCAGCATTTT.

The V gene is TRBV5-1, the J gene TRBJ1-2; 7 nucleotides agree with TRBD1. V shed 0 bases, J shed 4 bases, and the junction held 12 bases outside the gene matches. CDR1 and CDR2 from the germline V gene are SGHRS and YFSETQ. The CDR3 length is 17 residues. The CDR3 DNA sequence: TGCGCCAGCAGCTTGGGCGTACTCCAGGGACAGTTCTATGGCTACACCTTC. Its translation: CASSLGVLQGQFYGYTF. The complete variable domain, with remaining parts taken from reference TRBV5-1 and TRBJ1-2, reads KAGVTQTPRYLIKTRGQQVTLSCSPISGHRSVSWYQQTPGQGLQFLFEYFSETQRNKGNFPGRFSGRQFSNSRSEMNVSTLELGDSALYLCASSLGVLQGQFYGYTFGSGTRLTVV.

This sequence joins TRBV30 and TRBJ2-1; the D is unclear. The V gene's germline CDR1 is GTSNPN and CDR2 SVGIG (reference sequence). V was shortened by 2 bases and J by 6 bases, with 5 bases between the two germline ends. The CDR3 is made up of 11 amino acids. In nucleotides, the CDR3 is TGTGCCTGGAGTAGAGGCAATGAGCAGTTCTTC. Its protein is CAWSRGNEQFF.

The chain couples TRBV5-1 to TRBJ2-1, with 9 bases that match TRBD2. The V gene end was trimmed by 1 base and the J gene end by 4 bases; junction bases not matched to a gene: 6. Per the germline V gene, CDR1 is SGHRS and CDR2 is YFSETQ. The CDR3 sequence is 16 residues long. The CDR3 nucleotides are TGCGCCAGCAGCTTGTCGACTAGCGGAGCATACAATGAGCAGTTCTTC. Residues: CASSLSTSGAYNEQFF. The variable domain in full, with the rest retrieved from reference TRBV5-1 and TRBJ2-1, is KAGVTQTPRYLIKTRGQQVTLSCSPISGHRSVSWYQQTPGQGLQFLFEYFSETQRNKGNFPGRFSGRQFSNSRSEMNVSTLELGDSALYLCASSLSTSGAYNEQFFGPGTRLTVL.